The source of this TCR beta chain is a study of cytomegalovirus exposure and HLA in healthy donors. The primer mix had 60 Vbeta and 13 Jbeta primers. Repertoires were generated with immunoSEQ multiplex PCR, while TCRdb's copy carries only in-frame clones and drops some. The sample shows roughly 150,000 clones, 65% to 85% of them seen only once. The CDR3 covers 12 residues. V lost 5 bases and J lost 7; bases outside the gene matches: 4. Per germline, CDR1 SGHAT and CDR2 FQDESV (reference sequence). The source material was PBMCs. This receptor was taken from a male donor in good health and CMV-seronegative. This chain joins TRBV11-1 and TRBJ2-5; 7 nucleotides align to TRBD1. The chain's CDR3 is CASSLDRRTQYF. As DNA, the CDR3 is TGTGCCAGCAGCCTGGACAGGCGGACCCAGTACTTC.